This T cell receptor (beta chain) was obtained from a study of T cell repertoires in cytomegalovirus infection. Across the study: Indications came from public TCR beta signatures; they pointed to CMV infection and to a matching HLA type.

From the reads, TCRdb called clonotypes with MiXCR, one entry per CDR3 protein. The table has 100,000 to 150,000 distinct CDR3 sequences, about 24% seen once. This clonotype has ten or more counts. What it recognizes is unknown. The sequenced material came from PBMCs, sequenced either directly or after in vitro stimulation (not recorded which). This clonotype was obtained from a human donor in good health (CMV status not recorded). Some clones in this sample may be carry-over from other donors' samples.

CDR3 nucleotides: TGTGCCAGCAGTCGACCTCTGGGGGGTGAGACCCAGTACTTC. Protein: CASSRPLGGETQYF. V usage is TRBV7-9 and J usage is TRBJ2-5; a weak D match, TRBD2 (6 bases). Trimming pared 6 bases from V and 5 bases from J, leaving 16 bases between. The germline gives CDR1 SEHNR, CDR2 FQNEAQ (reference sequence). The CDR3 is 14 amino acids.